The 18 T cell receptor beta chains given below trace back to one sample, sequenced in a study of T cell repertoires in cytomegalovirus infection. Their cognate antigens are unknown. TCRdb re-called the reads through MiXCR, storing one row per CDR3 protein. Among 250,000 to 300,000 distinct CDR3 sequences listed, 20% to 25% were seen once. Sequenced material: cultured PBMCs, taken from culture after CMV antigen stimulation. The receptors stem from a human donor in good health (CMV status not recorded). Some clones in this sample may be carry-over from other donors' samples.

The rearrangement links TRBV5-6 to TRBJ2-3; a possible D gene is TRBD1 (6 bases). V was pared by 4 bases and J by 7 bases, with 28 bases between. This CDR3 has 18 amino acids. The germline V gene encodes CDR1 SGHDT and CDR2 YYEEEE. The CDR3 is CASSPQGGRGMGGNTQYF. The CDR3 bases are TGTGCCAGCAGCCCACAGGGTGGAAGGGGTATGGGCGGCAATACGCAGTATTTT. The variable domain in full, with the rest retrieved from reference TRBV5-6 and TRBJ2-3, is DAGVTQSPTHLIKTRGQQVTLRCSPKSGHDTVSWYQQALGQGPQFIFQYYEEEERQRGNFPDRFSGHQFPNYSSELNVNALLLGDSALYLCASSPQGGRGMGGNTQYFGPGTRLTVL.

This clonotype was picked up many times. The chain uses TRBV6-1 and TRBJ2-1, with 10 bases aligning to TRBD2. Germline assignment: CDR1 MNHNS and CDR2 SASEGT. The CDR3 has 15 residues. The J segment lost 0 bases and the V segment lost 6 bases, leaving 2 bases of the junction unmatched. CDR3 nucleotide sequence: TGTGCCAGCAGAGCTAGCGGGAGCTCCTACAATGAGCAGTTCTTC. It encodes CASRASGSSYNEQFF.

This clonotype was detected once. Here the CDR3 DNA reads TGCAGTGCTAGTGGGGACAGGGACTATGGCTACACCTTC. This translates into CSASGDRDYGYTF. The rearrangement joins TRBV20-1 to TRBJ1-2; TRBD1 matches 9 bases. After removal of 3 bases from V and 3 bases from J, the junction contained 2 bases not matched to a gene. CDR1 and CDR2 (germline): DFQATT, SNEGSKA (reference sequence). The CDR3 length is 13 residues.

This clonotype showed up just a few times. The CDR3 reads CASSMPEQRLAGGSTDTQYF. The CDR3 DNA reads TGTGCCAGTAGTATGCCCGAACAGAGACTAGCGGGAGGAAGCACAGATACGCAGTATTTT. The rearrangement uses TRBV19 and TRBJ2-3; 13 nucleotides align to TRBD2. From germline, CDR1 is LNHDA and CDR2 SQIVND (reference sequence). This CDR3 region has 20 residues. Trimming at V came to 3 bases and at J to 0 bases, leaving 12 bases not matched to a gene.

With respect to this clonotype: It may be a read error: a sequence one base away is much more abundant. CDR3 amino acids: CASSTTDAQYF. The CDR3 nucleotides are TGTGCCAGCAGTACCACAGATGCGCAGTATTTT. J is TRBJ2-3 and V is TRBV28; unclear D gene. The germline CDR1 and CDR2 sequences are MDHEN and SYDVKM. The CDR3 has 11 residues.

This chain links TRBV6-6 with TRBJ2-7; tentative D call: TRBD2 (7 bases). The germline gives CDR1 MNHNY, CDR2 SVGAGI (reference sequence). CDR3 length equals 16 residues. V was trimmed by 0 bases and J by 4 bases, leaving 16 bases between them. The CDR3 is CASSYSTLGGAYEQYF. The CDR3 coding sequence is TGTGCCAGCAGTTACTCGACCCTTGGGGGGGCGTACGAGCAGTACTTC.

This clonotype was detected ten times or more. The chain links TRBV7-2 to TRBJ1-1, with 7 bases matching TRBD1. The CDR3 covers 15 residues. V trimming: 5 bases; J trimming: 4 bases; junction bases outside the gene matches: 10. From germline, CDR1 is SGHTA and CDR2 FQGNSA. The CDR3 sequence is CASSSTGAHRTEAFF. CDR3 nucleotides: TGTGCCAGCAGCAGTACAGGGGCGCACCGCACTGAAGCTTTCTTT. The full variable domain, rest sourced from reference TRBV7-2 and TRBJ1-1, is GAGVSQSPSNKVTEKGKDVELRCDPISGHTALYWYRQSLGQGLEFLIYFQGNSAPDKSGLPSDRFSAERTGGSVSTLTIQRTQQEDSAVYLCASSSTGAHRTEAFFGQGTRLTVV.

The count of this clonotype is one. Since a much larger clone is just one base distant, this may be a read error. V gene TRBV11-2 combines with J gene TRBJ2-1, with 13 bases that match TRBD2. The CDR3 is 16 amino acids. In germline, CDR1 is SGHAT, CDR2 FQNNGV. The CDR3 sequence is CASSLGTSGSRNELFF. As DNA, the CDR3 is TGTGCCAGCAGCTTAGGGACTAGCGGGAGCAGGAATGAGCTGTTCTTC. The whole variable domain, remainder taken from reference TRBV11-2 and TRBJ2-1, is EAGVAQSPRYKIIEKRQSVAFWCNPISGHATLYWYQQILGQGPKLLIQFQNNGVVDDSQLPKDRFSAERLKGVDSTLKIQPAKLEDSAVYLCASSLGTSGSRNELFFGPGTRLTVL.

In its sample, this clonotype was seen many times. The CDR3 loop reads CASRQGVSSTDTQYF. The CDR3 DNA reads as TGTGCCAGCAGGCAGGGCGTGTCTAGCACAGATACGCAGTATTTT. The chain couples TRBV11-2 to TRBJ2-3; a weak D match, TRBD1 (5 bases). From germline, CDR1 is SGHAT and CDR2 FQNNGV. V was clipped by 6 bases and J by 0 bases, with 13 bases between them. The CDR3 consists of 15 residues.

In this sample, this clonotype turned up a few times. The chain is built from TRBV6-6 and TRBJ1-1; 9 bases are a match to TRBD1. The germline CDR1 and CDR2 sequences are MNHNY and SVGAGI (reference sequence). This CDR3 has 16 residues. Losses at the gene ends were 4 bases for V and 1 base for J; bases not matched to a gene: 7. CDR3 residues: CASSLGQGRANTEAFF. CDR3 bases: TGTGCCAGCAGTTTGGGACAGGGAAGGGCGAACACTGAAGCTTTCTTT.

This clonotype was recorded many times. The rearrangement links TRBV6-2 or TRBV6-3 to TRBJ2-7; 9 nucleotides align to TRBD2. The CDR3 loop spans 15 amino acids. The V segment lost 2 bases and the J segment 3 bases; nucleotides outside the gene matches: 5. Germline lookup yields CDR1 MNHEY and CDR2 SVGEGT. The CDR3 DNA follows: TGTGCCAGCAGTTACATTAGCGGGAGCTACTACGAGCAGTACTTC. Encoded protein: CASSYISGSYYEQYF.

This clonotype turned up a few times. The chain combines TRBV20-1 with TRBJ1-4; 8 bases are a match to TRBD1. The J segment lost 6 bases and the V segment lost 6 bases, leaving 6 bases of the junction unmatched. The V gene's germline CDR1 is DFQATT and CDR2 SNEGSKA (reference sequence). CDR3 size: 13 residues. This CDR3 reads CSAPDREDEKLFF. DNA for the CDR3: TGCAGTGCCCCGGACAGGGAGGATGAAAAACTGTTTTTT.

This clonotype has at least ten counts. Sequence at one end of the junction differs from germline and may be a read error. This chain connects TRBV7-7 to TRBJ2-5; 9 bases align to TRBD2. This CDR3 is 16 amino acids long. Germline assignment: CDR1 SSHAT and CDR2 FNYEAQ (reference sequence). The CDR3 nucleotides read TGTGCTAGCAGCTTAGCGTTCCTAGCGGGACAAGAGACCCAGTACTTC. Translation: CASSLAFLAGQETQYF.

CDR3 region: CSARSWGSSNQPQHF. The DNA for the CDR3 is TGCAGTGCTCGATCCTGGGGGTCGAGCAATCAGCCCCAGCATTTT. The rearrangement joins TRBV20-1 to TRBJ1-5, with D tentatively TRBD1 (5 bases). Germline assignment: CDR1 DFQATT and CDR2 SNEGSKA (reference sequence). Trimming stripped 5 bases from V and 1 base from J, with 15 bases between. The CDR3 loop spans 15 amino acids.

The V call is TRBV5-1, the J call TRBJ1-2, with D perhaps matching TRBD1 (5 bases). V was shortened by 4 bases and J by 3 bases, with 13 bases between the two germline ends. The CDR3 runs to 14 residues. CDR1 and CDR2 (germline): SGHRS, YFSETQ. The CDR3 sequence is CASSVTRGDYGYTF. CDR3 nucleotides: TGCGCCAGCAGCGTGACTCGGGGGGACTATGGCTACACCTTC.

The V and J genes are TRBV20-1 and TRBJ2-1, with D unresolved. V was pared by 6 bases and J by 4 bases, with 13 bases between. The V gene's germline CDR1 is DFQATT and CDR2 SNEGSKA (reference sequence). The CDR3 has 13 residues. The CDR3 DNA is TGCAGTGCCCCTAGGGATTTTTACAATGAGCAGTTCTTC. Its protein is CSAPRDFYNEQFF.

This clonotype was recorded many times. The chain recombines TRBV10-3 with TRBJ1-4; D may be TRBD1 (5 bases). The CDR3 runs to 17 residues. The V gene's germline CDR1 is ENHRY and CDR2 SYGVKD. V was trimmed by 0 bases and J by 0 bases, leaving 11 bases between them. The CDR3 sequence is CAISESRRDATNEKLFF. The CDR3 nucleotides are TGTGCCATCAGTGAGTCTCGCAGGGATGCAACTAATGAAAAACTGTTTTTT.

The CDR3 loop reads CATSDFGQVGAFF. CDR3 nucleotides: TGTGCCACCAGTGATTTCGGACAGGTTGGAGCTTTCTTT. The chain combines TRBV24-1 with TRBJ1-1; 7 bases are shared with TRBD1. Germline CDR1 reads KGHDR; CDR2 reads SFDVKD. There are 13 residues in the CDR3. The junction had 5 bases not matched to a gene; V was cut back by 1 base and J by 10 bases.